Below are 21 T cell receptor beta chains sequenced from a single sample in a study of T cell responses to AZD1222 COVID-19 vaccine. Profiled with immunoSEQ multiplex PCR; TCRdb holds only in-frame clones, not every one. In the table there are tens of thousands of clones, roughly 87% of which are singletons. Sequenced material: peripheral blood, taken 28 days after the second AZD1222 dose. The source of these receptors is an adult who received the AZD1222 COVID-19 vaccine.

J is TRBJ2-2 and V is TRBV19; D remains ambiguous. Germline V lookup: CDR1 LNHDA, CDR2 SQIVND (reference sequence). CDR3 size: 11 residues. V dropped 3 bases and J dropped 8 bases, with 4 bases sitting between them. CDR3 in amino acids: CASSIWGELFF. In nucleotides, the CDR3 is TGTGCCAGTAGTATCTGGGGGGAGCTGTTTTTT.

V is TRBV6-1 and J is TRBJ1-1; D is undetermined. The V gene lost 3 bases and the J gene lost 3 bases, with 8 bases spanning the gap. Germline V gene lookup returns CDR1 MNHNS and CDR2 SASEGT. This CDR3 spans 13 amino acids. DNA for the CDR3: TGTGCCAGCAGTGAGTACGGGGACACTGAAGCTTTCTTT. Translating it yields CASSEYGDTEAFF.

The sample holds a few counts of this clone. V usage is TRBV6-1 and J usage is TRBJ1-6, with D possibly matching TRBD1 (5 bases). The V end was cut by 2 bases, the J end by 7 bases, with 9 bases between. CDR1 is MNHNS, CDR2 SASEGT, per germline. CDR3 length: 14 residues. CDR3 DNA: TGTGCCAGCAGTGAAAGGGGCCGAAATTCACCCCTCCACTTT. It encodes CASSERGRNSPLHF.

The chain joins TRBV3-1 (or the pseudogene TRBV3-2) to TRBJ1-1, with TRBD1 matching over 8 bases. The length of the CDR3 is 15 residues. CDR1 is LGHDT, CDR2 YNNKEL, per germline (reference sequence). V was pared by 5 bases and J by 7 bases, with 12 bases of the junction left unmatched. The CDR3 region is CASSSRTGFVGEAFF. In DNA, the CDR3 is TGTGCCAGCAGCTCACGGACAGGGTTTGTGGGTGAAGCTTTCTTT.

The chain joins TRBV5-1 to TRBJ2-7; D may match TRBD1 or TRBD2 (5 bases each). CDR3 length: 14 residues. Germline CDR1 is SGHRS and CDR2 is YFSETQ. Trimming took 4 bases from V and 4 from J, leaving 15 bases between them. CDR3 amino acids: CASSLGDGPYEQYF. DNA for the CDR3: TGCGCCAGCAGCCTAGGGGACGGACCATACGAGCAGTACTTC.

The J gene is TRBJ2-7, the V gene TRBV5-1; 10 positions agree with TRBD2. J was trimmed by 4 bases and V by 6 bases; bases with no gene match: 7. CDR1 and CDR2 (germline): SGHRS, YFSETQ. This CDR3 has 14 amino acids. DNA of the CDR3: TGCGCCAGCACCGTTACTAGCGGGGTTTACGAGCAGTACTTC. This codes for CASTVTSGVYEQYF.

The gene calls are TRBV3-1 (or the pseudogene TRBV3-2) and TRBJ2-5; a weak D match, TRBD2 (6 bases). Between the trimmed V and J ends, which lost 3 bases and 1 base, there was a span of 6 bases. The CDR3 is made up of 13 amino acids. Germline CDR1 reads LGHDT; CDR2 reads YNNKEL (reference sequence). Here the CDR3 DNA reads TGTGCCAGCAGCCAGGGACTCCAAGAGACCCAGTACTTC. Translation: CASSQGLQETQYF.

This clone was found once. This chain joins TRBV12-5 and TRBJ1-1, with D maybe TRBD1 (5 bases). Germline V lookup: CDR1 LGHNT, CDR2 FRNRAP. The CDR3 loop spans 14 amino acids. Deletions cut 6 bases from V and 4 bases from J, with 15 bases between. The CDR3 loop is CASGQDSIATEAFF. For the CDR3, the DNA is TGTGCTAGTGGCCAAGACAGTATAGCCACTGAAGCTTTCTTT. The whole variable domain, filled in from reference TRBV12-5 and TRBJ1-1, reads DARVTQTPRHKVTEMGQEVTMRCQPILGHNTVFWYRQTMMQGLELLAYFRNRAPLDDSGMPKDRFSAEMPDATLATLKIQPSEPRDSAVYFCASGQDSIATEAFFGQGTRLTVV.

The chain joins TRBV5-1 to TRBJ2-1; perhaps TRBD2 as D (6 bases). Trimming took off 0 bases at V and 9 bases at J, with 10 bases between the two ends. Germline values: CDR1 SGHRS, CDR2 YFSETQ. CDR3 length: 13 residues. CDR3 residues: CASSLVLAVEQFF. The CDR3 DNA reads TGCGCCAGCAGCTTGGTATTAGCGGTTGAGCAGTTCTTC.

This clone showed up just a few times. The same CDR3 is also encoded by other DNA sequences in this sample. This chain connects TRBV7-9 to TRBJ2-1; maybe TRBD1 (7 bases). The ends were cut back, 7 bases at V and 0 bases at J, with 22 bases in the middle. The CDR3 loop spans 18 amino acids. CDR1 SEHNR and CDR2 FQNEAQ come from the germline V gene (reference sequence). This CDR3 reads CASTRGGGIPPSYNEQFF. DNA for the CDR3: TGTGCCAGCACCCGAGGGGGCGGGATCCCTCCCTCCTACAATGAGCAGTTCTTC.

CDR3 nucleotide sequence: TGTGCCACCAGTGGACCCCTGAGCTCCTACAATGAGCAGTTCTTC. It is translated as CATSGPLSSYNEQFF. V and J are TRBV24-1 and TRBJ2-1; no firm D call. With 5 bases removed from V and 0 bases from J, the gap between germline ends came to 10 bases. The CDR3 loop spans 15 amino acids. Germline loops: CDR1 KGHDR, CDR2 SFDVKD.

V usage is TRBV5-4 and J usage is TRBJ1-1, with a tentative D call TRBD1 (5 bases). CDR1 and CDR2 from the germline V gene are SGHNT and YYREEE (reference sequence). This CDR3 contains 13 residues. V was cut by 0 bases and J by 7 bases, with 10 bases left in between. The CDR3 loop reads CASSLVGAGEAFF. CDR3 in DNA: TGTGCCAGCAGCTTGGTAGGGGCGGGTGAAGCTTTCTTT.

This clone has just a few counts. The chain has TRBV12-3 or TRBV12-4 and TRBJ1-1; 7 bases line up with TRBD1. V gave up 7 bases and J gave up 4 bases; unmatched junction bases: 6. The CDR3 has 13 residues. The CDR3 loop reads CASTLQGSTEAFF. DNA for the CDR3: TGTGCCAGCACCCTACAGGGGTCCACTGAAGCTTTCTTT.

This chain connects TRBV5-4 to TRBJ1-6; weak D call: TRBD1 (6 bases). Germline lookup yields CDR1 SGHNT and CDR2 YYREEE (reference sequence). The CDR3 sequence is 16 residues long. V lost 4 bases and J lost 6, with 17 bases in between. The CDR3 region is CASSASGQLFNSPLHF. The CDR3 DNA reads TGTGCCAGCAGCGCTTCAGGACAGCTCTTTAATTCACCCCTCCACTTT.

The genes are TRBV28 and TRBJ2-4; maybe TRBD1 (5 bases). The CDR3 has 14 residues. V was cut by 8 bases and J by 0 bases, with 11 bases left in between. Per the germline V gene, CDR1 is MDHEN and CDR2 is SYDVKM. The CDR3 sequence is CASGGATAKNIQYF. In DNA form, the CDR3 reads TGTGCCAGCGGTGGGGCTACAGCCAAAAACATTCAGTACTTC.

This chain connects TRBV30 to TRBJ1-6; a weak D match, TRBD1 (5 bases). This CDR3 contains 15 residues. With 0 bases removed from V and 7 bases from J, the gap between germline ends came to 13 bases. Germline V gene data show CDR1 as GTSNPN and CDR2 as SVGIG (reference sequence). The CDR3 protein is CAWSVQVNGNSPLHF. For the CDR3, the DNA is TGTGCCTGGAGTGTACAGGTCAATGGGAATTCACCCCTCCACTTT.

The CDR3 coding sequence is TGTGCCACCAGTGACCGGGGGGGGCGTCGGACAGATACGCAGTATTTT. This sequence encodes CATSDRGGRRTDTQYF. This sequence joins TRBV24-1 and TRBJ2-3, with 8 nucleotides matching TRBD2. Germline trimming cut 4 bases from V and 3 bases from J; bases unmatched to any gene: 8. This CDR3 has 16 residues. Germline V lookup: CDR1 KGHDR, CDR2 SFDVKD.

The CDR3: CASCLRQGAAGYTF. CDR3 sequence (DNA): TGTGCCAGCTGCCTCAGACAGGGGGCGGCTGGCTACACCTTC. The genes are TRBV27 and TRBJ1-2; 10 bases align to TRBD1. The CDR3 loop spans 14 amino acids. Germline V gives CDR1 MNHEY, CDR2 SMNVEV (reference sequence). J lost 7 bases, V lost 8 bases, and 10 bases had no gene match.

The rearrangement links TRBV16 to TRBJ2-3; tentative D call: TRBD2 (5 bases). Germline CDR1 KGHSY, CDR2 FQNENV. The CDR3 runs 15 residues. The V end was cut by 3 bases, the J end by 1 base, with 11 bases between. The DNA for the CDR3 is TGTGCCAGCAGCCACCCGAGAGCGGGCACAGATACGCAGTATTTT. Amino acid sequence: CASSHPRAGTDTQYF.

The V call is TRBV6-6, the J call TRBJ2-7, with 9 bases identical to TRBD2. CDR3 length equals 14 residues. CDR1 is MNHNY, CDR2 SVGAGI, per germline (reference sequence). With V trimmed by 7 bases and J by 0 bases, 4 bases remained unmatched. The CDR3 reads CASTLSGSSYEQYF. CDR3 in DNA: TGTGCCAGCACCCTTAGCGGGAGCTCCTACGAGCAGTACTTC.

This rearrangement joins TRBV3-1 (or the pseudogene TRBV3-2) to TRBJ2-7; the D is unclear. The CDR3 is 13 residues long. Trimming left V 4 bases short and J 5 bases short, with 12 bases between. Germline V lookup: CDR1 LGHDT, CDR2 YNNKEL (reference sequence). CDR3 region: CASSPGVRNEQYF. For the CDR3, the DNA is TGTGCCAGCAGCCCCGGCGTTCGCAACGAGCAGTACTTC.